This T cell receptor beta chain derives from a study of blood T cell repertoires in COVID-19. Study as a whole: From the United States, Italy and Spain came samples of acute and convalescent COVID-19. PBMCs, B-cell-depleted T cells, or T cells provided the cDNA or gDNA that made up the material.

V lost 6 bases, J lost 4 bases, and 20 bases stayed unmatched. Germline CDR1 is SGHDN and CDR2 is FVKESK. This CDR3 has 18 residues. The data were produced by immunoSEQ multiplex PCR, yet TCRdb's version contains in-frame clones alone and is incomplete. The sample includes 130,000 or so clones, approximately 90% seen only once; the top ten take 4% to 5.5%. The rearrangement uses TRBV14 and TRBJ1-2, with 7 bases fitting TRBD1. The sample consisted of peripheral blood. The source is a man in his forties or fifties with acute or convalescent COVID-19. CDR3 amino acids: CASSLTRDSDLLGYGYTF. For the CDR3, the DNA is TGTGCCAGCAGTCTTACCCGGGACAGCGACTTATTAGGCTATGGCTACACCTTC.